This TCR beta chain was obtained from a study of cytomegalovirus exposure and HLA in healthy donors. Study background: Within an early data release were roughly 90 million unique TCRs drawn from HLA-typed donors. Regarding the study as a whole: While the bulk of TCR sequences proved rare, some public TCRs turned up in many donors.

Regarding this clone: The antigen is undetermined.

Germline loops: CDR1 SGHKS, CDR2 YYEKEE (reference sequence). The CDR3 has 18 residues. Trimming stripped 0 bases from V and 3 bases from J, with 21 bases between. The PCR employed 60 Vbeta primers together with 13 Jbeta primers. TCRdb's table, derived via immunoSEQ multiplex PCR, lists solely in-frame clones and lacks some. Here the sample spans approximately 200,000 clones, 60% to 85% being singletons. This chain joins TRBV5-5 and TRBJ1-2; D is possibly TRBD1 (5 bases). The receptor's source is a girl under 18 in good health and CMV-seropositive. Material for sequencing was PBMCs. The CDR3 sequence is CASSLAGDPRRGDYGYTF. The CDR3 bases are TGTGCCAGCAGCTTGGCCGGTGACCCCCGGAGGGGTGACTATGGCTACACCTTC.